The 27 T cell receptor beta chains below come from one sample, sequenced in a study of cytomegalovirus exposure and HLA in healthy donors. The method was immunoSEQ multiplex PCR; TCRdb's version includes in-frame clones alone and lacks a portion of them. The table has 150,000 to 250,000 clones, around 83% seen once; the top ten hold roughly an eighth. The sample consisted of PBMCs. The receptors here all came from a woman aged 25 to 39 in good health and CMV-seropositive.

This chain uses TRBV30 with TRBJ2-7; tentatively, D is TRBD1 (6 bases). Between the trimmed V and J ends, which lost 5 bases and 2 bases, there was a span of 10 bases. Germline lookup yields CDR1 GTSNPN and CDR2 SVGIG (reference sequence). The CDR3 runs to 12 residues. Here the CDR3 DNA reads TGTGCCTGGTCAGGGGTTGCCTACGAGCAGTACTTC. Its translation: CAWSGVAYEQYF.

The rearrangement links TRBV7-9 to TRBJ2-7; 8 bases align to TRBD1. Germline-derived CDR1 and CDR2 are SEHNR and FQNEAQ (reference sequence). This CDR3 has 14 residues. V dropped 5 bases and J dropped 6; count of bases not matched to a gene: 9. CDR3 nucleotide sequence: TGTGCCAGCAGCCTAAACAGGGGGGACCCCGAGCAGTACTTC. It translates to CASSLNRGDPEQYF.

Remarks on this clone: The same CDR3 also results from other DNA sequences found in this sample. The chain combines TRBV2 with TRBJ1-2; TRBD1 matches 8 bases. Germline CDR1 reads SNHLY; CDR2 reads FYNNEI. The CDR3 loop spans 13 amino acids. V trimming: 3 bases; J trimming: 5 bases; junction bases outside the gene matches: 2. CDR3 residues: CASSEDRVYGYTF. CDR3 nucleotides: TGTGCCAGCAGTGAGGACAGGGTTTATGGCTACACCTTC.

The chain couples TRBV5-1 to TRBJ1-2; D unclear. The germline V gene encodes CDR1 SGHRS and CDR2 YFSETQ. This CDR3 region has 17 residues. V lost 0 bases to trimming and J lost 4 bases, with 19 bases between them. The CDR3, as DNA: TGCGCCAGCAGCTTGGAGTGGGCGGTAAAAACTAGCTATGGCTACACCTTC. Encoded protein: CASSLEWAVKTSYGYTF. The full variable domain, in which reference TRBV5-1 and TRBJ1-2 provide the parts outside the CDR3, is KAGVTQTPRYLIKTRGQQVTLSCSPISGHRSVSWYQQTPGQGLQFLFEYFSETQRNKGNFPGRFSGRQFSNSRSEMNVSTLELGDSALYLCASSLEWAVKTSYGYTFGSGTRLTVV.

The rearrangement joins TRBV29-1 to TRBJ1-1; weak D call: TRBD1 (5 bases). V lost 4 bases and J lost 4, with 16 bases in between. The CDR3 covers 14 residues. CDR1 and CDR2 (germline): SQVTM, ANQGSEA. CDR3 loop: CSVVLWGTGTEAFF. The CDR3 region has the DNA TGCAGCGTTGTCTTGTGGGGGACTGGCACTGAAGCTTTCTTT. The whole variable domain, remainder taken from reference TRBV29-1 and TRBJ1-1, is SAVISQKPSRDICQRGTSLTIQCQVDSQVTMMFWYRQQPGQSLTLIATANQGSEATYESGFVIDKFPISRPNLTFSTLTVSNMSPEDSSIYLCSVVLWGTGTEAFFGQGTRLTVV.

This rearrangement joins TRBV27 to TRBJ2-1, with a weak D call TRBD1 (6 bases). The germline V and J ends were trimmed by 6 bases and 1 base, with 16 bases remaining between them. This CDR3 spans 16 amino acids. Germline V gene lookup returns CDR1 MNHEY and CDR2 SMNVEV (reference sequence). The CDR3 is CASSKRARGSYNEQFF. The CDR3 nucleotides are TGTGCCAGCAGCAAACGGGCCAGGGGATCCTACAATGAGCAGTTCTTC.

The table lists this clone with a count of one. CDR3 in DNA: TGTGCCAGCCAGGGGTCGAATCAGCCCCAGCATTTT. Residues: CASQGSNQPQHF. This chain uses TRBV19 with TRBJ1-5; TRBD1 might be the D (6 bases). The germline V gene has CDR1 LNHDA and CDR2 SQIVND (reference sequence). The CDR3 is 12 residues long. The V and J ends lost 9 bases and 4 bases respectively, with 10 bases between them.

This clone was seen only once. The gene calls are TRBV18 and TRBJ2-7; D might be TRBD2 (6 bases). The CDR3 loop spans 15 amino acids. Trimming pared 6 bases from V and 7 bases from J, leaving 22 bases between. Germline assignment: CDR1 KGHSH and CDR2 LQKENI. CDR3 nucleotide sequence: TGTGCCAGCTCCTTCGCTTACCTAGCGTCCCGGGAGCAGTACTTC. Amino acids: CASSFAYLASREQYF.

This clone was observed a few times. The chain recombines TRBV5-1 with TRBJ1-5; 7 bases align to TRBD1. The CDR3 is made up of 14 amino acids. Germline assignment: CDR1 SGHRS and CDR2 YFSETQ. Trimming at V came to 0 bases and at J to 7 bases, leaving 4 bases not matched to a gene. The CDR3 nucleotides are TGCGCCAGCAGCTTGGGACAGGGAACGCAGCCCCAGCATTTT. The encoded protein is CASSLGQGTQPQHF.

The chain uses TRBV6-5 and TRBJ1-4; the D gene is possibly TRBD1 (6 bases). Germline CDR1 and CDR2: MNHEY and SVGAGI. The V and J ends lost 4 bases and 0 bases respectively, with 12 bases between them. This CDR3 contains 16 residues. CDR3 bases: TGTGCCAGCAGTTTAGACAGGCCCTCAACTAATGAAAAACTGTTTTTT. Protein sequence: CASSLDRPSTNEKLFF.

Comment on this clone: The same CDR3 can be traced to other DNA sequences in this sample. V and J are TRBV30 and TRBJ1-2; a possible D gene is TRBD1 (5 bases). V was cut by 2 bases and J by 8 bases, with 9 bases left in between. This CDR3 spans 11 amino acids. Germline V gene data show CDR1 as GTSNPN and CDR2 as SVGIG (reference sequence). This CDR3 reads CAWSRGAGYTF. CDR3 bases: TGTGCCTGGAGTAGGGGCGCCGGCTACACCTTC.

The chain uses TRBV9 and TRBJ2-5; 10 nucleotides align to TRBD2. Per germline, CDR1 SGDLS and CDR2 YYNGEE. V shed 3 bases, J shed 5 bases, and the junction held 7 bases outside the gene matches. CDR3 size: 15 residues. CDR3 bases: TGTGCCAGCAGCGATGGAGCGGGAGGGATTGAGACCCAGTACTTC. It yields the protein CASSDGAGGIETQYF.

This CDR3 is CASPGLAASTDTQYF. The DNA of the CDR3 is TGTGCCAGCCCGGGACTAGCGGCCAGCACAGATACGCAGTATTTT. This sequence joins TRBV6-1 and TRBJ2-3; 11 bases align to TRBD2. Germline V gives CDR1 MNHNS, CDR2 SASEGT. This CDR3 is 15 amino acids long. V lost 8 bases to trimming and J lost 0 bases; unmatched junction nucleotides: 4.

The chain recombines TRBV28 with TRBJ2-1, with D tentatively TRBD2 (5 bases). Between the trimmed V and J ends, which lost 6 bases and 0 bases, there was a span of 15 bases. This CDR3 region has 16 residues. Germline V gene data show CDR1 as MDHEN and CDR2 as SYDVKM. The CDR3: CASSKLAPGSYNEQFF. CDR3 sequence (DNA): TGTGCCAGCAGCAAGCTAGCTCCAGGCTCCTACAATGAGCAGTTCTTC.

V and J are TRBV27 and TRBJ1-5; 8 bases match TRBD1. V shed 3 bases and J 1 base; nucleotides not matched to a gene: 14. Germline V gene data show CDR1 as MNHEY and CDR2 as SMNVEV (reference sequence). CDR3 length: 19 residues. CDR3 sequence (DNA): TGTGCCAGCAGTTTTTTTTCTGGGGGGACAGGATTAAGCAATCAGCCCCAGCATTTT. Translated: CASSFFSGGTGLSNQPQHF.

This chain links TRBV2 with TRBJ2-7, with D possibly matching TRBD1 (6 bases). Trimming left V 6 bases short and J 3 bases short, with 12 bases between. The CDR3 totals 13 residues. Per the germline V gene, CDR1 is SNHLY and CDR2 is FYNNEI. The CDR3 reads CASRGTFNYEQYF. The CDR3 DNA sequence: TGTGCCAGCAGGGGGACATTTAACTACGAGCAGTACTTC.

V usage is TRBV4-1 and J usage is TRBJ2-5; D is perhaps TRBD2 (5 bases). This CDR3 is built from 17 residues. Germline-derived CDR1 and CDR2 are MGHRA and YSYEKL. V dropped 4 bases and J dropped 0 bases, with 18 bases sitting between them. CDR3 in amino acids: CASSLDPDLRYQETQYF. In nucleotides, the CDR3 is TGCGCCAGCAGCCTTGATCCGGACTTGAGATACCAAGAGACCCAGTACTTC.

In this sample, this clone turned up a few times. The chain carries TRBV11-3 and TRBJ2-1, with 7 bases lining up with TRBD2. The germline V gene encodes CDR1 SGHNT and CDR2 YENEEA. V gave up 3 bases and J gave up 7 bases; unmatched junction bases: 9. The CDR3 length is 15 residues. The CDR3: CASSFRTGGRNEQFF. The CDR3 nucleotides read TGTGCCAGCAGCTTCCGGACTGGCGGGAGAAATGAGCAGTTCTTC.

The genes are TRBV2 and TRBJ2-3; 7 nucleotides align to TRBD1. V lost 6 bases, J lost 2 bases, and 8 bases stayed unmatched. This CDR3 has 15 residues. Germline V gene lookup returns CDR1 SNHLY and CDR2 FYNNEI. Here the CDR3 DNA reads TGTGCCAGCAGAGCCGACAGGGTGGTCACAGATACGCAGTATTTT. It specifies CASRADRVVTDTQYF.

The chain joins TRBV11-1 to TRBJ2-7, with a tentative D call TRBD2 (6 bases). Germline CDR1 is SGHAT and CDR2 is FQDESV (reference sequence). The CDR3 runs to 12 residues. Between the trimmed V and J ends, which lost 5 bases and 6 bases, there was a span of 11 bases. The CDR3 protein is CASSVTGVEQYF. The CDR3 nucleotides are TGTGCCAGCAGCGTAACGGGAGTCGAGCAGTACTTC.

The CDR3 region is CASNEGTSGYEQYF. The CDR3 region has the DNA TGCGCCAGCAACGAAGGGACTAGCGGGTACGAGCAGTACTTC. J is TRBJ2-7 and V is TRBV5-1; TRBD2 matches at 12 bases. The CDR3 consists of 14 residues. The J segment lost 4 bases and the V segment lost 6 bases, leaving 5 bases of the junction unmatched. Germline CDR1 reads SGHRS; CDR2 reads YFSETQ.

The chain is built from TRBV29-1 and TRBJ2-3; perhaps TRBD2 as D (5 bases). The CDR3 length is 13 residues. Germline CDR1 reads SQVTM; CDR2 reads ANQGSEA. V was clipped by 2 bases and J by 1 base, with 7 bases between them. CDR3 protein: CSVERRGTDTQYF. The CDR3 DNA is TGCAGCGTTGAAAGGCGGGGCACAGATACGCAGTATTTT.

The rearrangement joins TRBV5-4 to TRBJ1-4; D is unclear. The length of the CDR3 is 13 residues. V was clipped by 4 bases and J by 11 bases, with 15 bases between them. Germline V gene data show CDR1 as SGHNT and CDR2 as YYREEE (reference sequence). CDR3 region: CASSLDGSQKLFF. CDR3 nucleotide sequence: TGTGCCAGCAGCCTGGACGGGTCCCAGAAACTGTTTTTT.

This rearrangement joins TRBV28 to TRBJ2-3, with 9 bases fitting TRBD2. Germline assignment: CDR1 MDHEN and CDR2 SYDVKM. After removal of 5 bases from V and 1 base from J, the junction contained 4 bases not matched to a gene. The CDR3 is made up of 15 amino acids. CDR3 region: CASSNSGSGTDTQYF. The CDR3 region has the DNA TGTGCCAGCAGTAATAGCGGGAGTGGCACAGATACGCAGTATTTT.

This clone was detected once. The chain links TRBV5-1 to TRBJ2-7; 10 bases are shared with TRBD1. There are 16 residues in the CDR3. Germline V gene sequence: CDR1 SGHRS, CDR2 YFSETQ. The V segment lost 1 base and the J segment 5 bases; nucleotides outside the gene matches: 9. DNA for the CDR3: TGCGCCAGCAGCTTGATAGGGACGGACAGGGGGGACGAGCAGTACTTC. It encodes CASSLIGTDRGDEQYF.

V and J are TRBV25-1 and TRBJ1-1, with TRBD1 matching over 9 bases. V was clipped by 4 bases and J by 5 bases; unmatched bases: 5. The length of the CDR3 is 14 residues. Germline V gene sequence: CDR1 MGHDK, CDR2 SYGVNS. CDR3: CASSGSTGGTEAFF. The CDR3 DNA reads as TGTGCCAGCAGTGGCTCGACAGGGGGTACTGAAGCTTTCTTT.

In its sample, this clone was seen once. The CDR3 spells CASIKKGELFF. CDR3 DNA sequence: TGTGCCAGTATCAAAAAAGGGGAGCTGTTTTTT. V and J are TRBV19 and TRBJ2-2; D not certain. Trimming stripped 7 bases from V and 8 bases from J, with 8 bases between. The CDR3 consists of 11 residues. Germline lookup yields CDR1 LNHDA and CDR2 SQIVND (reference sequence).